This is a list of T cell receptor beta chains from one sample in a study of T-cell reconstitution after alpha-beta-depleted transplantation in children. A single record per CDR3 protein comes from TCRdb applying MiXCR to the PCR reads. The sample has about 230,000 distinct CDR3 sequences, 12% seen once. The input for sequencing was PBMCs from the stem cell graft donor, taken from the stem cell graft. The receptor set was obtained from a human donor who donated a stem cell graft to a child with acute lymphoblastic leukemia. CDR3s include the opening cysteine and the closing phenylalanine or tryptophan. Clone size, where shown, is once, few, many, or a class for clones that have expanded.

J	length	size	V	CDR3
TRBJ1-3	16	NA	TRBV7-2	CASSPLDSYSGNTIYF
TRBJ1-1	13	many	TRBV25-1	CASGTTGNTEAFF
TRBJ2-3	15	many	TRBV7-2	CASSLASPFSDTQYF
TRBJ1-2	14	many	TRBV5-1	CASGTGGGNYGYTF
TRBJ2-5	13	many	TRBV29-1	CSVSRGPRETQYF
TRBJ1-1	15	many	TRBV27	CASSWAGGKGTEAFF
TRBJ2-1	14	many	TRBV7-2	CASSLRQGSNEQFF
TRBJ2-2	17	NA	TRBV6-1	CASSEVGRVGNSGELFF
TRBJ2-3	14	many	TRBV12-3/TRBV12-4	CASSIAGVADTQYF
TRBJ1-1	13	NA	TRBV6-2/TRBV6-3	CASSWIGETEAFF
TRBJ1-6	11	many	TRBV30	CAWDRGVALHF
TRBJ2-7	14	many	TRBV12-3/TRBV12-4	CASSLRGWVYEQYF
TRBJ2-3	14	many	TRBV29-1	CSVYGQASTDTQYF
TRBJ2-3	16	many	TRBV7-9	CASSLGTSGSTDTQYF
TRBJ1-4	8	many	TRBV2	CASLKLFF
TRBJ2-3	17	many	TRBV5-1	CASSLSGVTPSTDTQYF
TRBJ2-5	13	many	TRBV5-1	CASSSNGPETQYF
TRBJ1-1	13	many	TRBV5-8	CASSLTVLTGAFF
TRBJ1-2	13	many	TRBV14	CASSQDQSYGYTF
TRBJ2-3	17	few	TRBV3-1	CASSLPTSRIGTDTQYF
TRBJ2-1	15	many	TRBV9	CASSVTGQPFNEQFF
TRBJ2-3	15	NA	TRBV6-1	CATHISRRRTDTQYF
TRBJ2-2	15	once	TRBV5-4	CASRFYGGAVGELFF
TRBJ2-6	17	few	TRBV19	CASRRDRDLSGANVLTF
TRBJ2-7	15	few	TRBV12-3/TRBV12-4	CASRTTGTGKNEQYF
TRBJ1-1	12	NA	TRBV30	CAWSRVGTEAFF
TRBJ2-7	16	NA	TRBV3-1	CASSQDRRETFYEQYF
TRBJ2-3	16	many	TRBV5-1	CASSTGAGQGPDTQYF
TRBJ2-7	14	many	TRBV19	CASSPRTGTYEQYF
TRBJ2-4	13	many	TRBV12-3/TRBV12-4	CASSLGQKNIQYF
TRBJ2-5	14	NA	TRBV5-1	CASSLGRTQETQYF
TRBJ1-2	13	many	TRBV12-3/TRBV12-4	CASTLGGPYGYTF
TRBJ1-1	15	many	TRBV27	CASSRDRGLDTEAFF
TRBJ1-5	15	NA	TRBV19	CASTTERAHNQPQHF
TRBJ2-3	16	many	TRBV5-6	CASSRTLAGPTDTQYF
TRBJ2-7	13	many	TRBV24-1	CATSGQPNYEQYF
TRBJ2-2	13	few	TRBV6-6	CATRGLNTGELFF
TRBJ2-7	13	many	TRBV16	CASSQSLKNEQYF
TRBJ1-1	16	NA	TRBV5-1	CASSRRGQGRNTEAFF
TRBJ2-5	13	many	TRBV6-1	CASSEDGGKTQYF
TRBJ2-1	20	few	TRBV6-2/TRBV6-3	CASPTLPGLAGGPSYNEQFF
TRBJ1-5	15	many	TRBV5-6	CASSFWGQGNQPQHF
TRBJ2-3	14	many	TRBV5-1	CASSLDRAADTQYF
TRBJ1-1	17	many	TRBV27	CASRSGTGGLLNTEAFF
TRBJ2-3	15	many	TRBV5-1	CATRPEGPSTDTQYF
TRBJ2-3	12	many	TRBV28	CASSPLIDTQYF
TRBJ2-7	13	NA	TRBV12-3/TRBV12-4	CASSFTGGHEQYF
TRBJ2-7	14	many	TRBV20-1	CSAEGLAGTYEQYF
TRBJ2-4	15	many	TRBV20-1	CSARRRANSENIQYF
TRBJ2-3	14	many	TRBV6-2/TRBV6-3	CASRTGLDTDTQYF
TRBJ2-7	11	many	TRBV29-1	CSQREGYEQYF
TRBJ2-3	15	NA	TRBV30	CAWSHSGRWADTQYF
TRBJ1-1	17	many	TRBV7-9	CASSPDRGFATNTEAFF
TRBJ1-5	13	many	TRBV10-3	CAISESYNQPQHF
TRBJ1-1	14	many	TRBV20-1	CSLQPGQGGTEAFF
TRBJ2-7	13	NA	TRBV3-1	CASSRTGPYEQYF
TRBJ2-7	17	once	TRBV9	CASSSEPGGLTSYEQYF
TRBJ2-1	16	many	TRBV3-1	CASSLGPAGVSNEQFF
TRBJ2-1	15	many	TRBV24-1	CATSGLAGSYNEQFF
TRBJ2-1	16	many	TRBV5-1	CASSRSGTTSYNEQFF